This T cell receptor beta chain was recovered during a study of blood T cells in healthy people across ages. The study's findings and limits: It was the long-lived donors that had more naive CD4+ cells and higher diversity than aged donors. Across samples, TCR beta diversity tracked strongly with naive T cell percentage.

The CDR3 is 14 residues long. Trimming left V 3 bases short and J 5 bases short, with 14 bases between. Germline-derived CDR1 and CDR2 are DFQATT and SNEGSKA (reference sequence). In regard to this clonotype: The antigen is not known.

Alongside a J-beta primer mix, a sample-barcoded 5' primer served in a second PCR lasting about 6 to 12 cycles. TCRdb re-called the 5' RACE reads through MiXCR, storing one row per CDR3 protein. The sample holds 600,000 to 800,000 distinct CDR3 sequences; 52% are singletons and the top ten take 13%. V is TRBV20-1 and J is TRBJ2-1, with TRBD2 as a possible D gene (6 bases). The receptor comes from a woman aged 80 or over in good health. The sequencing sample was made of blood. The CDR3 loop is CSARGGGANNEQFF. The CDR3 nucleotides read TGCAGTGCTAGGGGTGGCGGGGCGAACAATGAGCAGTTCTTC.